These 26 T cell receptor beta chains came from one sample sequenced in a study of T cell changes during pregnancy in multiple sclerosis. Libraries were prepared by immunoSEQ multiplex PCR; TCRdb keeps only in-frame clonotypes and omits some of them. The sample consists of fewer than 40,000 clones, around 92% of them appearing once. The sequences come from CD4+ T cells from peripheral blood mononuclear cells, collected after pregnancy. The receptors come from a female donor with multiple sclerosis, enrolled in a pregnancy study.

This clone came up once. The V gene is TRBV10-3, the J gene TRBJ2-7; TRBD1 agrees at 9 bases. Germline-derived CDR1 and CDR2 are ENHRY and SYGVKD. The CDR3 loop spans 15 amino acids. Unmatched junction bases numbered 2, after V lost 0 bases and J lost 2 bases. This CDR3 is CAISESGTGPYEQYF. CDR3 nucleotides: TGTGCCATCAGTGAGTCGGGGACAGGGCCCTACGAGCAGTACTTC.

J is TRBJ2-7 and V is TRBV2, with 13 bases that match TRBD2. The junction had 7 bases not matched to a gene; V was cut back by 5 bases and J by 0 bases. In germline, CDR1 is SNHLY, CDR2 FYNNEI. This CDR3 comprises 17 residues. This CDR3 reads CASSRTSGGSSSYEQYF. The CDR3 nucleotides read TGTGCCAGCAGTCGGACTAGCGGGGGCTCCAGCTCCTACGAGCAGTACTTC.

The chain carries TRBV11-2 and TRBJ2-2, with 8 bases lining up with TRBD2. This CDR3 comprises 17 residues. CDR1 is SGHAT and CDR2 is FQNNGV in the germline V gene. Trimming took 6 bases from V and 2 from J; bases not matched to a gene: 11. CDR3 residues: CASRRAGGNVNTGELFF. CDR3 in DNA: TGTGCCAGCAGGCGGGCGGGAGGAAATGTCAACACCGGGGAGCTGTTTTTT.

The V gene is TRBV12-5, the J gene TRBJ2-5; tentatively, D is TRBD1 (5 bases). Germline loops: CDR1 LGHNT, CDR2 FRNRAP. V was trimmed by 3 bases and J by 3 bases, leaving 8 bases between them. This CDR3 region has 13 residues. The CDR3 DNA follows: TGTGCTAGTGGTTTAACAGGAGAAGAGACCCAGTACTTC. It specifies CASGLTGEETQYF.

V usage is TRBV6-1 and J usage is TRBJ2-7; 8 positions match TRBD2. The CDR3 is 15 residues long. Germline V gene sequence: CDR1 MNHNS, CDR2 SASEGT. V shed 5 bases and J 12 bases; nucleotides not matched to a gene: 18. CDR3: CASSPLSSGNFGWYF. The CDR3 DNA reads TGTGCCAGCAGTCCCCTGAGTAGCGGGAATTTCGGTTGGTACTTC.

This chain joins TRBV7-2 and TRBJ2-5, with D perhaps matching TRBD2 (6 bases). The CDR3 runs 16 residues. The germline V gene encodes CDR1 SGHTA and CDR2 FQGNSA. V lost 0 bases to trimming and J lost 4 bases, with 15 bases between them. In DNA, the CDR3 is TGTGCCAGCAGCTTAGCCATCCGGGGGAGCGGAGAGACCCAGTACTTC. Protein sequence: CASSLAIRGSGETQYF.

The genes are TRBV5-1 and TRBJ2-3; 16 bases map to TRBD2. With 5 bases clipped from V and 1 base from J, the junction kept 16 bases outside the gene matches. The CDR3 spans 21 residues. CDR1 is SGHRS, CDR2 YFSETQ, per germline. In DNA form, the CDR3 reads TGCGCCAGCAGTTCTGCTAACCCGGGACTAGCGGGGGGGCACGGCACAGATACGCAGTATTTT. Translation gives CASSSANPGLAGGHGTDTQYF.

This chain connects TRBV15 to TRBJ1-5; D might be TRBD1 (6 bases). The CDR3 spans 18 residues. The germline CDR1 and CDR2 sequences are LNHNV and YYDKDF (reference sequence). Trimming shortened V by 2 bases and J by 0 bases, and 17 bases separated the two germline ends. The CDR3 loop is CATSRSKDRFNSNQPQHF. CDR3 coding DNA: TGTGCCACCAGCAGATCGAAGGACAGATTTAATAGCAATCAGCCCCAGCATTTT.

This clone showed up just once. V and J are TRBV28 and TRBJ2-1; TRBD1 matches at 10 bases. The CDR3 sequence is 15 residues long. CDR1 and CDR2 from the germline V gene are MDHEN and SYDVKM. The ends lost 5 bases at V and 10 bases at J; junction bases unmatched: 11. CDR3 residues: CASSARTDRGREQFF. CDR3 nucleotide sequence: TGTGCCAGCAGTGCGCGAACTGACAGGGGGCGAGAGCAGTTCTTC.

The rearrangement uses TRBV18 and TRBJ1-3; D remains unclear. Germline lookup yields CDR1 KGHSH and CDR2 LQKENI. V was cut by 3 bases and J by 0 bases, with 9 bases left in between. The CDR3 consists of 15 residues. CDR3: CASSPAGNSGNTIYF. CDR3 DNA: TGTGCCAGCTCACCGGCAGGCAACTCTGGAAACACCATATATTTT.

The gene calls are TRBV19 and TRBJ1-4; 7 nucleotides match TRBD1. Unmatched junction bases numbered 9, after V lost 3 bases and J lost 8 bases. The CDR3 covers 15 residues. CDR1 is LNHDA, CDR2 SQIVND, per germline (reference sequence). The CDR3 region is CASSMPTGMREKLFF. Written as DNA, the CDR3 is TGTGCCAGTAGTATGCCGACAGGGATGAGGGAAAAACTGTTTTTT.

This chain joins TRBV7-2 and TRBJ1-1, with D maybe TRBD1 (5 bases). The germline V gene encodes CDR1 SGHTA and CDR2 FQGNSA. V dropped 5 bases and J dropped 0 bases, with 16 bases sitting between them. The CDR3 is 16 residues long. The CDR3 is CASSDRGGIMNTEAFF. The CDR3 coding sequence is TGTGCCAGCAGCGATCGGGGGGGGATCATGAACACTGAAGCTTTCTTT.

J is TRBJ2-5 and V is TRBV7-8; tentatively, D is TRBD2 (6 bases). The CDR3 covers 15 residues. The germline V gene encodes CDR1 SGHVS and CDR2 FQNEAQ. V was cut by 4 bases and J by 1 base, with 13 bases left in between. CDR3 protein: CASSSAGWGQETQYF. The DNA for the CDR3 is TGTGCCAGCAGCTCCGCGGGATGGGGCCAAGAGACCCAGTACTTC. The full variable domain, rest sourced from reference TRBV7-8 and TRBJ2-5, is GAGVSQSPRYKVAKRGQDVALRCDPISGHVSLFWYQQALGQGPEFLTYFQNEAQLDKSGLPSDRFFAERPEGSVSTLKIQRTQQEDSAVYLCASSSAGWGQETQYFGPGTRLLVL.

The chain uses TRBV10-2 and TRBJ2-5, with a tentative D call TRBD1 (5 bases). V was clipped by 4 bases and J by 4 bases, with 13 bases between them. Germline assignment: CDR1 WSHSY and CDR2 SAAADI. The CDR3 length is 14 residues. The CDR3 here is CASSGGALGETQYF. The CDR3 nucleotides are TGCGCCAGCAGTGGGGGCGCTCTTGGAGAGACCCAGTACTTC.

The chain joins TRBV18 to TRBJ1-5; TRBD1 matches 7 bases. The length of the CDR3 is 12 residues. The V gene's germline CDR1 is KGHSH and CDR2 LQKENI. The V gene end was trimmed by 6 bases and the J gene end by 5 bases; junction bases not matched to a gene: 1. The CDR3 DNA reads as TGTGCCAGCTCCACAGGGGATCAGCCCCAGCATTTT. It encodes CASSTGDQPQHF. Supplemented by reference TRBV18 and TRBJ1-5, the full variable domain reads NAGVMQNPRHLVRRRGQEARLRCSPMKGHSHVYWYRQLPEEGLKFMVYLQKENIIDESGMPKERFSAEFPKEGPSILRIQQVVRGDSAAYFCASSTGDQPQHFGDGTRLSIL.

The J gene is TRBJ2-7, the V gene TRBV20-1; the match to TRBD2 covers 9 bases. Germline assignment: CDR1 DFQATT and CDR2 SNEGSKA (reference sequence). Trimming at V came to 8 bases and at J to 5 bases, leaving 4 bases not matched to a gene. This CDR3 comprises 11 residues. CDR3 in amino acids: CSSASGDEQYF. Written as DNA, the CDR3 is TGCAGTTCGGCTAGCGGGGACGAGCAGTACTTC.

The V gene is TRBV6-5, the J gene TRBJ1-1, with unresolved D. The CDR3 has 13 amino acids. Germline-derived CDR1 and CDR2 are MNHEY and SVGAGI. Trimming left V 6 bases short and J 4 bases short, with 12 bases between. Here the CDR3 reads CASSGVFGTEAFF. The CDR3 coding sequence is TGTGCCAGCAGCGGGGTCTTTGGCACTGAAGCTTTCTTT.

The V and J genes are TRBV29-1 and TRBJ1-1; the D is unclear. V lost 4 bases and J 3 bases, leaving 6 bases between the germline ends. CDR3 length equals 11 residues. Germline lookup yields CDR1 SQVTM and CDR2 ANQGSEA. The CDR3 DNA reads TGCAGCGTTGTCTTAGACACTGAAGCTTTCTTT. It yields the protein CSVVLDTEAFF.

This chain joins TRBV28 and TRBJ1-4; D possibly corresponds to TRBD1 (5 bases). This CDR3 spans 13 amino acids. Trimming shortened V by 9 bases and J by 5 bases, and 13 bases separated the two germline ends. In germline, CDR1 is MDHEN, CDR2 SYDVKM. The CDR3 is CASTGGKNEKLFF. Here the CDR3 DNA reads TGTGCCAGTACAGGAGGGAAGAATGAAAAACTGTTTTTT.

CDR3 loop: CASSLRQGVDGYTF. CDR3 bases: TGTGCCAGCAGTCTGCGACAGGGTGTAGATGGCTACACCTTC. The chain links TRBV6-5 to TRBJ1-2; 7 bases fit TRBD1. Losses at the gene ends were 5 bases for V and 6 bases for J; bases not matched to a gene: 9. Looked up from germline, CDR1 is MNHEY and CDR2 is SVGAGI. The CDR3 is made up of 14 amino acids.

The genes are TRBV2 and TRBJ1-5, with D hard to call. Germline assignment: CDR1 SNHLY and CDR2 FYNNEI. The CDR3 is 14 amino acids. Trimming stripped 7 bases from V and 9 bases from J, with 19 bases between. CDR3 residues: CASTKWEGAGPQHF. The CDR3 nucleotides are TGTGCCAGCACCAAATGGGAGGGAGCCGGGCCCCAGCATTTT.

J is TRBJ2-5 and V is TRBV4-1; D is undetermined. The V and J ends lost 0 bases and 2 bases respectively, with 10 bases between them. The CDR3 spans 15 residues. Germline V gene data show CDR1 as MGHRA and CDR2 as YSYEKL. The CDR3 DNA follows: TGCGCCAGCAGCCAAGACTTAGGAGATCAAGAGACCCAGTACTTC. The encoded protein is CASSQDLGDQETQYF.

The V call is TRBV7-2, the J call TRBJ1-2; D is perhaps TRBD1 (6 bases). The CDR3 has 14 residues. Trimming removed 5 bases at V and 1 base at J, with 11 bases between. Germline V lookup: CDR1 SGHTA, CDR2 FQGNSA. The CDR3 DNA sequence: TGTGCCAGCAGCGTGTACAGGGTTAACTATGGCTACACCTTC. It specifies CASSVYRVNYGYTF. The variable domain in full, completed from reference TRBV7-2 and TRBJ1-2, reads GAGVSQSPSNKVTEKGKDVELRCDPISGHTALYWYRQSLGQGLEFLIYFQGNSAPDKSGLPSDRFSAERTGGSVSTLTIQRTQQEDSAVYLCASSVYRVNYGYTFGSGTRLTVV.

The chain has TRBV5-4 and TRBJ1-1, with TRBD1 identical over 7 bases. The length of the CDR3 is 15 residues. CDR1 SGHNT and CDR2 YYREEE come from the germline V gene (reference sequence). J lost 2 bases, V lost 2 bases, and 6 bases had no gene match. The CDR3 DNA sequence: TGTGCCAGCAGCTTTCAGGACAGGCTCAACACTGAAGCTTTCTTT. Its translation: CASSFQDRLNTEAFF.

This clone has a single count. CDR3 amino acids: CASSPIDRIGANVLTF. The CDR3 region has the DNA TGTGCCAGCTCACCGATAGACAGAATTGGGGCCAACGTCCTGACTTTC. V and J are TRBV18 and TRBJ2-6; tentative D call: TRBD1 (5 bases). The CDR3 has 16 residues. CDR1 is KGHSH and CDR2 is LQKENI in the germline V gene. The V end lost 3 bases, the J end lost 3 bases, and 12 bases lay between the germline ends.

The rearrangement joins TRBV9 to TRBJ1-2, with 7 bases that match TRBD1. The germline V gene encodes CDR1 SGDLS and CDR2 YYNGEE. The CDR3 is made up of 17 amino acids. V lost 3 bases and J lost 0; bases outside the gene matches: 11. For the CDR3, the DNA is TGTGCCAGCAGCGGGCGGACAGGCCTAGGCGCTAACTATGGCTACACCTTC. The encoded protein is CASSGRTGLGANYGYTF.